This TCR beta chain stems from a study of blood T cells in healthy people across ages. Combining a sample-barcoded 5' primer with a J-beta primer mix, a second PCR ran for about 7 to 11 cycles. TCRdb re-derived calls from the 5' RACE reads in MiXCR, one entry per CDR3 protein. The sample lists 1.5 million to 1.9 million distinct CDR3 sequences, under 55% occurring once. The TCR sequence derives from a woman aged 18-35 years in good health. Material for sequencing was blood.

The CDR3, as DNA: TGTGCCAGCAGCCAAGGAAGGTTCTCGTCGACTTACGAGCAGTACTTC. Protein sequence: CASSQGRFSSTYEQYF. The V gene is TRBV3-1, the J gene TRBJ2-5; D unclear. The J call is doubtful: the DNA matches TRBJ2-7 better. Germline V gene sequence: CDR1 LGHDT, CDR2 YNNKEL (reference sequence). This CDR3 contains 16 residues.